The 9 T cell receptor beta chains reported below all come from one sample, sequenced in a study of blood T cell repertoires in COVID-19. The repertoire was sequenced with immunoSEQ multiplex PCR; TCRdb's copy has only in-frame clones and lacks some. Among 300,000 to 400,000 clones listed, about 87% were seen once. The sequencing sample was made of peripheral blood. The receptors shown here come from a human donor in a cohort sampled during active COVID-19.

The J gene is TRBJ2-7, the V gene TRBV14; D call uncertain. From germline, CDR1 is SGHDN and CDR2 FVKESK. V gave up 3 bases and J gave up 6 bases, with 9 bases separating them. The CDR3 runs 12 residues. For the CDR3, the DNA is TGTGCCAGCAGCCAGTGGCAACGCGAGCAGTACTTC. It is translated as CASSQWQREQYF.

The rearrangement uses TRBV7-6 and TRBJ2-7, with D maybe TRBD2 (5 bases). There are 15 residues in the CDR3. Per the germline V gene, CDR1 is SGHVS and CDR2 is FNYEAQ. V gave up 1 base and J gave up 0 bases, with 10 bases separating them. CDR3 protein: CASSLDEGFSYEQYF. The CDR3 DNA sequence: TGTGCCAGCAGCTTAGATGAGGGCTTCTCCTACGAGCAGTACTTC.

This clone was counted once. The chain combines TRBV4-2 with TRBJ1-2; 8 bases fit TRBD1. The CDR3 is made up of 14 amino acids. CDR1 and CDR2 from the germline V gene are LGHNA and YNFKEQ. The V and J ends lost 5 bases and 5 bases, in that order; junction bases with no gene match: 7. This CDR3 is CASSEDRADYGYTF. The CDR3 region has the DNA TGTGCCAGCAGCGAGGACAGGGCAGATTATGGCTACACCTTC.

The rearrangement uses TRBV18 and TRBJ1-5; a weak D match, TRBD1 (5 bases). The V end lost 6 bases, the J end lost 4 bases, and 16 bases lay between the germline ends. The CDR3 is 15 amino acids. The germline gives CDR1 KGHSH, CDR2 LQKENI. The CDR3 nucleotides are TGTGCCAGCTCTCGCACAGGCGTCGGAAATCAGCCCCAGCATTTT. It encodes CASSRTGVGNQPQHF. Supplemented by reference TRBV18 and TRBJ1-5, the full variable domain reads NAGVMQNPRHLVRRRGQEARLRCSPMKGHSHVYWYRQLPEEGLKFMVYLQKENIIDESGMPKERFSAEFPKEGPSILRIQQVVRGDSAAYFCASSRTGVGNQPQHFGDGTRLSIL.

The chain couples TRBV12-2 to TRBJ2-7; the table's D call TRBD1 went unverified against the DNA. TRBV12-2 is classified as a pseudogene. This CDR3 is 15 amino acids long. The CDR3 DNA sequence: TGTGCAAGTCGCTTAGAGAGACAGGGGGTAGACGAGCAGTACTTC. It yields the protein CASRLERQGVDEQYF.

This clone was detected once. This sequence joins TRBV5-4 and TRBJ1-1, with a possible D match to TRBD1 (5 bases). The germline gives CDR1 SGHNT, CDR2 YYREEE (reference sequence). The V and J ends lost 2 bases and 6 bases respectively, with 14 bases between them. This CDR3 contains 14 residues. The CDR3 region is CASSLVGALPEAFF. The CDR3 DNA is TGTGCCAGCAGCTTAGTAGGGGCTTTGCCTGAAGCTTTCTTT.

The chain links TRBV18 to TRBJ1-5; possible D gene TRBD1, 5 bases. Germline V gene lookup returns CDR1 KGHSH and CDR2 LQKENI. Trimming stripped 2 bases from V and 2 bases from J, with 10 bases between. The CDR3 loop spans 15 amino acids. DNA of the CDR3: TGTGCCAGCTCACCAAGCGGGGGTGGCAATCAGCCCCAGCATTTT. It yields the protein CASSPSGGGNQPQHF.

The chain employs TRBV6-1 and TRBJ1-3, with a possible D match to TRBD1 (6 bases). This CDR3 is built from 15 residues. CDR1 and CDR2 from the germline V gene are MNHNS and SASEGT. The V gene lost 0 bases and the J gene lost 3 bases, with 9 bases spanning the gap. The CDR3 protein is CASSEAGGVGNTIYF. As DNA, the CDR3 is TGTGCCAGCAGTGAAGCTGGGGGCGTTGGAAACACCATATATTTT.

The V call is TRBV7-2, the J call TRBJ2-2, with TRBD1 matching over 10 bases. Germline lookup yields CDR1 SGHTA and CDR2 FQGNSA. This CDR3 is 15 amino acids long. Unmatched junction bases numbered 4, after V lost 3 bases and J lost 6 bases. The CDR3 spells CASSFDRGLPGELFF. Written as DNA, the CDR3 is TGTGCCAGCAGCTTCGACAGGGGGCTTCCCGGGGAGCTGTTTTTT. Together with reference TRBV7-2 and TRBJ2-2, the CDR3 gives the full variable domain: GAGVSQSPSNKVTEKGKDVELRCDPISGHTALYWYRQSLGQGLEFLIYFQGNSAPDKSGLPSDRFSAERTGGSVSTLTIQRTQQEDSAVYLCASSFDRGLPGELFFGEGSRLTVL.